This TCR beta chain was retrieved from a study of T-cell memory formation after mild COVID-19. This CDR3 spans 13 amino acids. Germline CDR1 and CDR2: SGHTA and FQGNSA. Losses at the gene ends were 5 bases for V and 7 bases for J; bases not matched to a gene: 5. This clonotype was counted a few times. TCRdb recomputed calls from the 5' RACE reads with MiXCR, one row per CDR3 protein. Of some 210,000 distinct CDR3 sequences listed, around 20% are singletons. The genes are TRBV7-2 and TRBJ1-5; 7 bases agree with TRBD1. Sequenced: PBMCs or a T cell subset sorted from them (not recorded which). The sequence was collected from an adult woman who had mild COVID-19 (a few samples of this study predate the infection). Cell type and time point are not known. This chain's CDR3 is CASSVRGEQPQHF. CDR3 bases: TGTGCCAGCAGCGTCAGGGGGGAACAGCCCCAGCATTTT.